This TCR beta chain was sequenced for a study of cytomegalovirus exposure and HLA in healthy donors. V was clipped by 5 bases and J by 4 bases, with 23 bases between them. The length of the CDR3 is 17 residues. Germline V lookup: CDR1 MDHEN, CDR2 SYDVKM. Points on this clone: As yet, its antigen is unknown.

Overall study results and limits: Follow-up analysis found HLA locus-dependent TCR association rates, highest for DRB1 and lowest for HLA-C.

PCR primers comprised 60 Vbeta and 13 Jbeta primers. Assay: immunoSEQ multiplex PCR; the TCRdb copy retains only in-frame clones and omits some. The table shows approximately 150,000 clones, with 75% to 90% occurring only once. Source material: PBMCs. This receptor was obtained from a young woman in good health and CMV-seronegative. The rearrangement links TRBV28 to TRBJ1-2; possibly TRBD1 for D (6 bases). The CDR3 region is CASSPWEGEGWTYGYTF. CDR3 sequence (DNA): TGTGCCAGCAGTCCTTGGGAGGGGGAAGGATGGACCTATGGCTACACCTTC.